Listed below are T cell receptor beta chains from one sample, sequenced in a study of T-cell memory formation after mild COVID-19. A single record per CDR3 protein comes from TCRdb applying MiXCR to the 5' RACE reads. The sample lists more than 350,000 distinct CDR3 sequences, roughly 15% occurring once. Input material: PBMCs or a T cell subset sorted from them (not recorded which). Receptors originate from a man aged 18 to 29 who had mild COVID-19 (a few samples of this study predate the infection). Cell type and time point are not known. CDR3s leave out the opening cysteine and the closing phenylalanine or tryptophan. Each record gives: J gene, V gene, CDR3 protein.

TRBJ2-7 TRBV5-1 ASSLEPRGGIYEQY
TRBJ2-3 TRBV20-1 SARDYGAMRQY
TRBJ1-1 TRBV7-2 ASSLGITGMREAF
TRBJ1-5 TRBV18 ASSPRTGGVGNQPQH
TRBJ1-6 TRBV23-1 ASRLKGTVQFPDY
TRBJ1-1 TRBV7-8 ASSVDRAAEAF
TRBJ2-5 TRBV29-1 SVEASTDEETQY
TRBJ2-3 TRBV6-2/TRBV6-3 ASGNTDTQY
TRBJ2-3 TRBV20-1 SAIELAGGHTQY
TRBJ2-4 TRBV6-2/TRBV6-3 ASSPTSGGALTQY